Each of the 5 T cell receptor beta chains below was sequenced from the same sample in a study of blood T cell repertoires in COVID-19. TCRdb keeps only in-frame clones here, not all; method: immunoSEQ multiplex PCR. There are 150,000 or so clones in the sample; around 82% occur only once, and 10% to 15% lies in the top ten. The sequenced material came from peripheral blood. These receptors all stem from a man in his 60s with active or convalescent COVID-19.

This chain connects TRBV11-2 to TRBJ2-1; no clear D. The germline V gene has CDR1 SGHAT and CDR2 FQNNGV. V lost 2 bases and J lost 2, with 7 bases in between. The CDR3 loop spans 14 amino acids. Here the CDR3 reads CASSLKRAYNEQFF. The CDR3, as DNA: TGTGCCAGCAGCTTAAAACGGGCCTACAATGAGCAGTTCTTC. Filled out from reference TRBV11-2 and TRBJ2-1, the complete variable domain reads EAGVAQSPRYKIIEKRQSVAFWCNPISGHATLYWYQQILGQGPKLLIQFQNNGVVDDSQLPKDRFSAERLKGVDSTLKIQPAKLEDSAVYLCASSLKRAYNEQFFGPGTRLTVL.

The chain joins TRBV24-1 to TRBJ2-7, with 10 bases matching TRBD1. Germline V gives CDR1 KGHDR, CDR2 SFDVKD. J lost 2 bases, V lost 7 bases, and 7 bases had no gene match. This CDR3 has 15 residues. Written as DNA, the CDR3 is TGTGCCACCAGGCAAGGACAGGGGGTGGCCTACGAGCAGTACTTC. Amino acid sequence: CATRQGQGVAYEQYF.

The chain is built from TRBV18 and TRBJ1-3, with 7 bases lining up with TRBD1. Germline assignment: CDR1 KGHSH and CDR2 LQKENI. The CDR3 totals 17 residues. J lost 0 bases, V lost 5 bases, and 10 bases had no gene match. CDR3 nucleotide sequence: TGTGCCAGCTCAATCCGGGACAGACCCCTCTCTGGAAACACCATATATTTT. Encoded protein: CASSIRDRPLSGNTIYF.

The J gene is TRBJ2-3, the V gene TRBV19; 10 bases map to TRBD1. The CDR3 spans 17 residues. Germline V lookup: CDR1 LNHDA, CDR2 SQIVND (reference sequence). With 7 bases clipped from V and 2 bases from J, the junction kept 12 bases outside the gene matches. CDR3 sequence (DNA): TGTGCCAGTAACCTGGAACCGGGACAGGGGTTCACAGATACGCAGTATTTT. Translating gives CASNLEPGQGFTDTQYF.

This clone was seen a few times. CDR3 DNA: TGTGCCAGCAGCTCGGCGGGAGGTTGGAATGAGCAGTTCTTC. This codes for CASSSAGGWNEQFF. The chain has TRBV7-2 and TRBJ2-1; 8 positions agree with TRBD2. Germline V CDR1 and CDR2: SGHTA, FQGNSA. The CDR3 covers 14 residues. V shed 4 bases, J shed 7 bases, and the junction held 6 bases outside the gene matches.